The T cell receptor beta chain described here comes from a study of blood T cell repertoires in COVID-19 (dated by TCRdb to the early 2020s). Looking at the study overall: Samples from collaborators originated in the United States, Italy and Spain and spanned both the acute and convalescent phases of COVID-19. The dataset comprised deeply sampled blood TCRbeta repertoires from subjects exposed to, actively infected with, or recovered from COVID-19. The samples were drawn from two sources: the first 160 participants of the ongoing ImmuneRACE study, and about 1,300 subjects contributed by 6 global collaborators. A de-identified subject ID, COVID-19 status, age in years and sex were almost always included in the sample metadata. A freely available public database, intended as a resource for researchers studying the immune response to SARS-CoV-2, is where the repertoires were released. Where available, HLA class I and class II types were taken from metadata supplied by the sample provider and were not determined by assay-based typing. The material from the prospective study consisted of cDNA or gDNA derived from T cells, B-cell-depleted T cells, or PBMCs. Overall results and qualifications from the work: How much clinical and demographic metadata was included differed by source and by participant, and the metadata was provided uncurated.

TCRbeta CDR3 regions were amplified from genomic DNA using the immunoSEQ Assay, a bias-controlled multiplex PCR. As for the original processing: Within the assay, amplification of reference gene primers was used to estimate how many nucleated cells each sample contained. To quantify the absolute abundance of each unique TCRbeta CDR3 rearrangement, sequence reads were collapsed and filtered. For each sample, productive Simpson clonality was calculated by taking the square root of Simpson's diversity index across productive rearrangements. In its TCRdb copy, this immuneACCESS table keeps in-frame sequences only and misses some clones. Where compared with another copy, unresolved V genes explain less than half of these, and the others have no known cause. The DNA gave D and trimming, while V, J and clone size come from that table. The sample table records around 46,000 clones; around 82% of these occur just once. The top ten hold around 7% of the sample.

Concerning this clone itself: Its antigen is currently not known. No much larger clone exists at a distance of one base, and base qualities are not known.

Whole blood was collected in K2EDTA tubes by collaborating institutions according to the institutions' own protocols. For TCRbeta analysis, collaborators shipped samples as frozen whole blood, isolated PBMCs, or DNA extracted from either of those sample types. V is clipped by 0 bases and J by 2 bases, and the sequence between their germline boundaries is 10 bases long. Reading the germline V gene gives CDR1 LGHNA and CDR2 YNFKEQ. The CDR3 spans 15 residues, from the cysteine through the phenylalanine. Only the CDR3 region is kept as DNA, spanning 45 bases read in frame from base 1. The sequence derives from a man aged 40-50 years with acute or convalescent COVID-19. The chain is made from TRBV4-2 and TRBJ1-2; D gene: possibly TRBD1, on 5 matching bases. The specimen was peripheral blood. The CDR3 has the sequence CASSQDPGGNYGYTF. Read as DNA, the sequence is TGTGCCAGCAGCCAAGATCCCGGGGGAAACTATGGCTACACCTTC.